This T cell receptor beta chain originates from a study of blood T cell repertoires in COVID-19 (dated by TCRdb to between 2020 and 2021). About the full investigation: Samples covering the acute and convalescent phases of COVID-19 were provided by collaborators in the United States, Italy and Spain. The material from the prospective study consisted of cDNA or gDNA derived from T cells, B-cell-depleted T cells, or PBMCs. Subjects who had been exposed to COVID-19, were actively infected with it, or had recovered from it provided the deeply sampled blood TCRbeta repertoires that made up the dataset. The sample metadata nearly always contained a de-identified subject ID, COVID-19 status, age in years and sex. A freely available public database, intended as a resource for researchers studying the immune response to SARS-CoV-2, is where the repertoires were released. HLA class I and class II types, where available, came from metadata supplied by the sample provider rather than from assay-based typing. The samples were drawn from two sources: the first 160 participants of the ongoing ImmuneRACE study, and 1,254 subjects contributed by 6 global collaborators. On the study overall, not on this receptor specifically: Clinical and demographic metadata were provided uncurated, with the amount varying by source and participant.

A word on this clone: The antigen it binds to is not known. No clone much larger than this one lies a single base away; base qualities are absent.

Whole blood was collected in K2EDTA tubes by collaborating institutions according to the institutions' own protocols. Collaborator samples were shipped for TCRbeta analysis as frozen whole blood, isolated PBMCs, or DNA extracted from either sample type. TCRbeta CDR3 regions were amplified from genomic DNA by means of the immunoSEQ Assay, a bias-controlled multiplex PCR. As for how the authors treated the data: The number of nucleated cells in each sample was estimated from the amplification of reference gene primers within the assay. Sequence reads were collapsed and filtered to measure the absolute abundance of every unique TCRbeta CDR3 rearrangement. Productive Simpson clonality was computed per sample as the square root of Simpson's diversity index over productive rearrangements. What TCRdb holds here is the immuneACCESS table cut down to in-frame rearrangements. Part of the clones is not present; checked against another copy, under half of the missing clones reflect an unresolved V gene, and the others are unexplained. D and trimming were read from the DNA, whereas the V and J calls and clone size are those reported in that table. Recorded for this sample are about 120,000 clones; around nine tenths of them occurred a single time. Approximately 2.3% of the sample comes from the top ten.

Between the V and J ends, shortened by 1 base and 2 bases respectively, the junction contains 9 bases. The CDR3 runs 14 residues from the cysteine to the phenylalanine. Only the CDR3 DNA is retained, 42 bases long and in frame from the first base. Based on the germline V gene (reference sequence), the CDR1 and CDR2 sequences are MNHEY and SMNVEV. Rearrangement joined TRBV27 to TRBJ2-7, with TRBD2 perhaps the D gene, on 5 matching bases. The specimen was peripheral blood. This receptor was obtained from a woman aged 45 to 65 with acute or convalescent COVID-19. The CDR3 corresponds to CASSLYVGAYEQYF. The nucleotide sequence is given as TGTGCCAGCAGTTTATATGTCGGGGCCTACGAGCAGTACTTC.